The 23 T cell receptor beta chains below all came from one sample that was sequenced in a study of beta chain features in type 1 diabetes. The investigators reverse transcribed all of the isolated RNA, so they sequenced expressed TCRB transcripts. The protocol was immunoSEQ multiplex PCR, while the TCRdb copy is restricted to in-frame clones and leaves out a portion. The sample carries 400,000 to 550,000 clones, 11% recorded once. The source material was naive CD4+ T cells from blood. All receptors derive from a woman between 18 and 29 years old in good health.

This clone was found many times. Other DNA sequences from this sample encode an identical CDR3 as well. The chain's CDR3 is CASSQGNYGYTF. The DNA of the CDR3 is TGTGCCAGCAGCCAGGGCAACTATGGCTACACCTTC. The genes are TRBV4-2 and TRBJ1-2; D unclear. Germline loops: CDR1 LGHNA, CDR2 YNFKEQ. The ends were cut back, 3 bases at V and 2 bases at J, with 4 bases in the middle. The CDR3 is 12 residues long.

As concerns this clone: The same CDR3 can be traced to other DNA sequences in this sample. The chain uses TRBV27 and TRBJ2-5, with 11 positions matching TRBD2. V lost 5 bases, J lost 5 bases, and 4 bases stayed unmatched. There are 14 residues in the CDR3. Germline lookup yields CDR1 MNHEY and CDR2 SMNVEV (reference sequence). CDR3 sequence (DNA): TGTGCCAGCAGTCTAGCGGGAGGTCGCGAGACCCAGTACTTC. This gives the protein CASSLAGGRETQYF.

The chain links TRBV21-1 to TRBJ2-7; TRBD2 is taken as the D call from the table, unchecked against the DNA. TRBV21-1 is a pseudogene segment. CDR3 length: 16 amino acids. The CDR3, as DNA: TGTGCCAGCAGCAAGACTTTCGGAGTCCCTTACTACGAGCAGTACGTC. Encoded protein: CASSKTFGVPYYEQYV.

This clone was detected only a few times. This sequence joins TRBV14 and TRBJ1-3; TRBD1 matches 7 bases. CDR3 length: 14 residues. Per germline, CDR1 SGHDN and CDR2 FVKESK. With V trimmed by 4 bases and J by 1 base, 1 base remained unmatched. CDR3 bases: TGTGCCAGCAGCCCGACAGGGTCTGGAAACACCATATATTTT. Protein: CASSPTGSGNTIYF. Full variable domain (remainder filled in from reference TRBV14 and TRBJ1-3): EAGVTQFPSHSVIEKGQTVTLRCDPISGHDNLYWYRRVMGKEIKFLLHFVKESKQDESGMPNNRFLAERTGGTYSTLKVQPAELEDSGVYFCASSPTGSGNTIYFGEGSWLTVV.

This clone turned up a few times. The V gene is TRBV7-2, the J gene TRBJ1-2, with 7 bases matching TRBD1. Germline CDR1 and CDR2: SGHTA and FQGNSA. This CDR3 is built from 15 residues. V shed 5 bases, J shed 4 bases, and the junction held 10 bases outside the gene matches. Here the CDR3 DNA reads TGTGCCAGCAGCCACCAAGACAGGGTGGGCTATGGCTACACCTTC. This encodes CASSHQDRVGYGYTF.

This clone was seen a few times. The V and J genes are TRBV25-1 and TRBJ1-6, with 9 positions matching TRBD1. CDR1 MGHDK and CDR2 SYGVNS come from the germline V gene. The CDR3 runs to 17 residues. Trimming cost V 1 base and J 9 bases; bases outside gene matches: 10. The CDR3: CASSELLGQGNRSPLHF. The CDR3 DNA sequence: TGTGCCAGCAGTGAATTACTGGGACAGGGAAATCGTTCACCCCTCCACTTT. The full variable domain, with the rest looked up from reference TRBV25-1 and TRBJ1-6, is EADIYQTPRYLVIGTGKKITLECSQTMGHDKMYWYQQDPGMELHLIHYSYGVNSTEKGDLSSESTVSRIRTEHFPLTLESARPSHTSQYLCASSELLGQGNRSPLHFGNGTRLTVT.

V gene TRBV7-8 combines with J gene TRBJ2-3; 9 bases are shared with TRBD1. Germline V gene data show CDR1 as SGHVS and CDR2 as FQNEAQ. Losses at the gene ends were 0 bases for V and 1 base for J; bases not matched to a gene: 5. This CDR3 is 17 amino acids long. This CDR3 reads CASSLAWGQGGTDTQYF. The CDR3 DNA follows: TGTGCCAGCAGCTTAGCGTGGGGACAGGGAGGCACAGATACGCAGTATTTT.

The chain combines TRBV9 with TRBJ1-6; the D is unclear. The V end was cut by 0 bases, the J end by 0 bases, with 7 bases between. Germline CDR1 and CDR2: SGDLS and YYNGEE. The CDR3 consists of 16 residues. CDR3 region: CASSVDPSSYNSPLHF. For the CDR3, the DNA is TGTGCCAGCAGCGTAGATCCGAGCTCCTATAATTCACCCCTCCACTTT.

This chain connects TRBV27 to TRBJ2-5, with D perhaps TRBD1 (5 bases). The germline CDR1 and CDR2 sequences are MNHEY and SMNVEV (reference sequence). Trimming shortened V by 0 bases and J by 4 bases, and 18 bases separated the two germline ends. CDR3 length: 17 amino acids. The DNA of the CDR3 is TGTGCCAGCAGTTTATCGGTTACAGGTGTTAGAGCAGAGACCCAGTACTTC. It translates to CASSLSVTGVRAETQYF.

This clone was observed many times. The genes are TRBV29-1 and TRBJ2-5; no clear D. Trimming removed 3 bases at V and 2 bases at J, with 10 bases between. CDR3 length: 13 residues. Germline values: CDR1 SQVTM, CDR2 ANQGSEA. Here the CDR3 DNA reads TGCAGCGTTGACGCCCAGGTACAAGAGACCCAGTACTTC. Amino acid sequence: CSVDAQVQETQYF. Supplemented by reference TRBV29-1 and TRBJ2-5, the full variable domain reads SAVISQKPSRDICQRGTSLTIQCQVDSQVTMMFWYRQQPGQSLTLIATANQGSEATYESGFVIDKFPISRPNLTFSTLTVSNMSPEDSSIYLCSVDAQVQETQYFGPGTRLLVL.

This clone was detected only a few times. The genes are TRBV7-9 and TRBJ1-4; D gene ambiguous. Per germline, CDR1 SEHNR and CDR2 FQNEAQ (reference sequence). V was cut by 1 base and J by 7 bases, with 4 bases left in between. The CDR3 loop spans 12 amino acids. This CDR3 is CASSLDSEKLFF. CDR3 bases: TGTGCCAGCAGCTTAGACAGTGAAAAACTGTTTTTT.

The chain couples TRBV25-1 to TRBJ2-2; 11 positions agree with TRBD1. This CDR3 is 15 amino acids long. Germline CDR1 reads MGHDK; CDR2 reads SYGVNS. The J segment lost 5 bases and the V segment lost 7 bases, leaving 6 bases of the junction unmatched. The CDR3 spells CASTPGTGGTGELFF. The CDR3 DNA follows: TGTGCCAGCACTCCCGGGACAGGGGGTACCGGGGAGCTGTTTTTT.

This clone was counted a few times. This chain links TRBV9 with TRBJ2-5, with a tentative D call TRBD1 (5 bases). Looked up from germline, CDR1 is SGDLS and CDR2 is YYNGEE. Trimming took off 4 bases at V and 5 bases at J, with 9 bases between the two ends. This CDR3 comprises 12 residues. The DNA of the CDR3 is TGTGCCAGCAGCCCCCAGGGCGAGACCCAGTACTTC. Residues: CASSPQGETQYF.

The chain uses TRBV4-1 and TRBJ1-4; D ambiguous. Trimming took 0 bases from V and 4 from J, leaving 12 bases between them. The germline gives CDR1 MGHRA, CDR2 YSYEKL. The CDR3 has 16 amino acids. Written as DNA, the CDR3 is TGCGCCAGCAGCCAAGATTGGAAGGGAGATAATGAAAAACTGTTTTTT. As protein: CASSQDWKGDNEKLFF.

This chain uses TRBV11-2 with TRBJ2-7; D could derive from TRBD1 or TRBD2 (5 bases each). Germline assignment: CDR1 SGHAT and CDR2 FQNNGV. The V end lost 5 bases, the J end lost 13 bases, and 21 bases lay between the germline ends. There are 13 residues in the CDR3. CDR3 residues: CASSPSPGTMTYV. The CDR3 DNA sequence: TGTGCCAGCAGCCCAAGTCCAGGGACGATGACCTACGTC.

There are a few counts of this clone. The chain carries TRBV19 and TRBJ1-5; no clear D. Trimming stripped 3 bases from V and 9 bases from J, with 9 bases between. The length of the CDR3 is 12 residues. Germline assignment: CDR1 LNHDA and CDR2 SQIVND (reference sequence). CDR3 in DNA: TGTGCCAGTAGTATCGCCAGTGGGCCCCAGCATTTT. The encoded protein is CASSIASGPQHF.

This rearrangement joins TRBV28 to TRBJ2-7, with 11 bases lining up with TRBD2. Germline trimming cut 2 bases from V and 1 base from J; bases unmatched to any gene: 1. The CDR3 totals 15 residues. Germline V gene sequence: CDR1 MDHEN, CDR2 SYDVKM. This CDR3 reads CASSLGTSGSYEQYF. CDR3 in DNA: TGTGCCAGCAGTTTAGGGACTAGCGGTTCCTACGAGCAGTACTTC.

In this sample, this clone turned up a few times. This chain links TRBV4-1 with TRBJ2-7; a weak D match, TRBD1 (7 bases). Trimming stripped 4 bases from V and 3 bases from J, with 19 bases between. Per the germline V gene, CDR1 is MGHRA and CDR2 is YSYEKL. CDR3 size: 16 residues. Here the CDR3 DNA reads TGCGCCAGCAGCCCAGGACAGGAGGGGTTCATCTACGAGCAGTACTTC. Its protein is CASSPGQEGFIYEQYF.

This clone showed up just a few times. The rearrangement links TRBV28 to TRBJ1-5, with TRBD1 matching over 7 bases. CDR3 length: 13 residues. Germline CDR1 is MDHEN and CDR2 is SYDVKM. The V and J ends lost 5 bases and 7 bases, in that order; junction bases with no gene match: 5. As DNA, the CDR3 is TGTGCCAGCAGTATGACAGGGATACAGCCCCAGCATTTT. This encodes CASSMTGIQPQHF.

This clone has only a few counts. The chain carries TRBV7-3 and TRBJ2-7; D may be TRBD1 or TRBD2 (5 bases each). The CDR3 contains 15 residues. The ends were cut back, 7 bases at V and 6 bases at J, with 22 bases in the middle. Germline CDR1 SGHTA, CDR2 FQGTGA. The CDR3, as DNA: TGTGCCAGCACCAAAAGTCCGGGGCAGGGAAGCGAGCAGTACTTC. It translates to CASTKSPGQGSEQYF.

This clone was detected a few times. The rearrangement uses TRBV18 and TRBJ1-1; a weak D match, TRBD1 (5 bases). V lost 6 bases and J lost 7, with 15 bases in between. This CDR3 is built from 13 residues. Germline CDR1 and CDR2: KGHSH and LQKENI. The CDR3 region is CASSLPDSLEAFF. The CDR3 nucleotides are TGTGCCAGCTCGCTCCCTGACAGCCTTGAAGCTTTCTTT. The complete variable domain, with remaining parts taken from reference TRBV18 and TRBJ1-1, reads NAGVMQNPRHLVRRRGQEARLRCSPMKGHSHVYWYRQLPEEGLKFMVYLQKENIIDESGMPKERFSAEFPKEGPSILRIQQVVRGDSAAYFCASSLPDSLEAFFGQGTRLTVV.

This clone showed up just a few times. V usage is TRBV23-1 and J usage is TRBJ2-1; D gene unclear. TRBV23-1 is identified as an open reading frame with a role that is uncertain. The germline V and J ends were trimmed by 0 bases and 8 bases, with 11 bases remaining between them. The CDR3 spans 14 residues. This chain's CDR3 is CASSQSHRHHEQFF. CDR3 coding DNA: TGCGCCAGCAGTCAATCGCACCGTCACCATGAGCAGTTCTTC.

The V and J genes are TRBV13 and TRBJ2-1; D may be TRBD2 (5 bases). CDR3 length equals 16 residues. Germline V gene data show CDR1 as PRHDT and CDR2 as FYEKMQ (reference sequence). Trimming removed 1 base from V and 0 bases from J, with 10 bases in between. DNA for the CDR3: TGTGCCAGCAGCTTAGTCGGGGTCCCCTCCTACAATGAGCAGTTCTTC. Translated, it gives CASSLVGVPSYNEQFF.